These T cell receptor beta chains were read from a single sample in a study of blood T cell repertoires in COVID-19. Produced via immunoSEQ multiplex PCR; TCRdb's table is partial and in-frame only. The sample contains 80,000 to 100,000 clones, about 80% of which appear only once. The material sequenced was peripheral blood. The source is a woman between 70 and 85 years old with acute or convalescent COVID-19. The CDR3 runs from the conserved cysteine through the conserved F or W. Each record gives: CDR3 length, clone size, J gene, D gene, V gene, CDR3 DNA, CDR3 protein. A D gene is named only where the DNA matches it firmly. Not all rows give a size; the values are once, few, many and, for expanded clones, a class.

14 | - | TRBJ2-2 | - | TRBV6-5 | TGTGCCAGCAGTTACTCGGGGGGAACCGGGGAGCTGTTTTTT | CASSYSGGTGELFF
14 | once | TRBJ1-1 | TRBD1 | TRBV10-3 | TGTGCCATCAGTGAGTCACCAGGGGGCTCTGAAGCTTTCTTT | CAISESPGGSEAFF
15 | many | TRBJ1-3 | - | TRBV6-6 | TGTGCCAGCAGTTACTCGGAAGGGGGAGGAAACACCATATATTTT | CASSYSEGGGNTIYF
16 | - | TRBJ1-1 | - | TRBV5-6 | TGTGCCAGCAGCTTCGGAACAGGGAGATTGAACACTGAAGCTTTCTTT | CASSFGTGRLNTEAFF
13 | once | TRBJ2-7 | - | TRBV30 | TGTGCCTGGAGTTTCCCTAACTCCTACGAGCAGTACTTC | CAWSFPNSYEQYF
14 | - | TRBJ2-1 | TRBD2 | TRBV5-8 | TGTGCCAGCAGCTTGGAAGGACTAGCAGGCGAGCAGTTCTTC | CASSLEGLAGEQFF
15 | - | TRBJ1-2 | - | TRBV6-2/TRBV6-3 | TGTGCCAGCAGTTACTCGAGCGGGTTTGGGAATGGCTACACCTTC | CASSYSSGFGNGYTF
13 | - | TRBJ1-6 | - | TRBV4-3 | TGCGCCAGCAGCCAAGATCGTGATTCACCCCTCCACTTT | CASSQDRDSPLHF
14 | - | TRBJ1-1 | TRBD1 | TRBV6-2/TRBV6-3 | TGTGCCAGCAGTCGACAGGGGATGAACACTGAAGCTTTCTTT | CASSRQGMNTEAFF
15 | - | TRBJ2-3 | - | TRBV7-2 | TGTGCCAGCAGCTTAGCGGGGGGAAGCACAGATACGCAGTATTTT | CASSLAGGSTDTQYF
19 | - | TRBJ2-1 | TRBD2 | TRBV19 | TGTGCCAGTAGCCCTGGCCGGGTCTCGGGACTAGGGAAGAGCAATGAGCAGTTCTTC | CASSPGRVSGLGKSNEQFF
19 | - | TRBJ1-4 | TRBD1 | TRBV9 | TGTGCCAGCAGCCCCGAGGGACAGTTCCCCCTTGCAACTAATGAAAAACTGTTTTTT | CASSPEGQFPLATNEKLFF
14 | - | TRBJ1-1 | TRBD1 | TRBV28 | TGTGCCAGCAGTTCTCAGGGGACAGAGACTGAAGCTTTCTTT | CASSSQGTETEAFF
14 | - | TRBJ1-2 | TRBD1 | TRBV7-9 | TGTGCCAGCAGCCTGGACAGGGGGCATGGTGGCTACACCTTC | CASSLDRGHGGYTF
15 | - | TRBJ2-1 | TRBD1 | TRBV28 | TGTGCCAGCACCCCATCCCGGACAGGGGGCAATGAGCAGTTCTTC | CASTPSRTGGNEQFF
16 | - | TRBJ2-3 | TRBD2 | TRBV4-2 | TGTGCCAGCAGCCAAGAGCTAGCGGGGGCTCAAGATACGCAGTATTTT | CASSQELAGAQDTQYF
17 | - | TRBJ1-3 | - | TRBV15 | TGTGCCACCAGCAGAGATTTGGGGGCTAGCTCTGGAAACACCATATATTTT | CATSRDLGASSGNTIYF
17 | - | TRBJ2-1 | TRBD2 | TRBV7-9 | TGTGCCAGCAGCACCCGACTAGCGGGGGGGCTGTACAATGAGCAGTTCTTC | CASSTRLAGGLYNEQFF
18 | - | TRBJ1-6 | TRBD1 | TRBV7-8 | TGTGCCAGCAGCTTAGTCGCGCCCCAGGGGGCTGGTAATTCACCCCTCCACTTT | CASSLVAPQGAGNSPLHF
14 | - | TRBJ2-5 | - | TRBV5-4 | TGTGCCAGCAGCTTGGGGGCACTCCAAGAGACCCAGTACTTC | CASSLGALQETQYF
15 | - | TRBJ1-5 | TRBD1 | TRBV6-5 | TGTGCCAGTAGGACAGGACGGGGGTGGAATCAGCCCCAGCATTTT | CASRTGRGWNQPQHF
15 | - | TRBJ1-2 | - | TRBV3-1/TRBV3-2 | TGTGCCAGCAGCCCTAATCGGGACACTCCCTATGGCTACACCTTC | CASSPNRDTPYGYTF
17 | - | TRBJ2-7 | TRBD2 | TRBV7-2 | TGTGCCAGCAGCTTAGCCCAACTAGCGGGGCACTCCTACGAGCAGTACTTC | CASSLAQLAGHSYEQYF
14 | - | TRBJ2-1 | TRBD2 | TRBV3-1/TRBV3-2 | TGTGCCAGCAAACTAGCGGGAGTTCCCGATGAGCAGTTCTTC | CASKLAGVPDEQFF
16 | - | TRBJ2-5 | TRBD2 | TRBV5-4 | TGTGCCAGCAGCCCGGGACTAGCGGGGTACCAAGAGACCCAGTACTTC | CASSPGLAGYQETQYF
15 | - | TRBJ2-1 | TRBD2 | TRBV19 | TGTGCCAGTAGCGCGGGGGGAAGCTCCTACAATGAGCAGTTCTTC | CASSAGGSSYNEQFF
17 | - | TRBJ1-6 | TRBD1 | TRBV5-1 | TGCGCCAGCAGCTTGGCCGTAATCGGGACAGGTGGTTCACCCCTCCACTTT | CASSLAVIGTGGSPLHF
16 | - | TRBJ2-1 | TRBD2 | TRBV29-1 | TGCAGCGTTGAAGCGGGGGGGACTAGCGGGAGGCGTGAGCAGTTCTTC | CSVEAGGTSGRREQFF
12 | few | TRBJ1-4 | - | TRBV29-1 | TGCAGCGTTGCGGGGGTCGGTGAAAAACTGTTTTTT | CSVAGVGEKLFF
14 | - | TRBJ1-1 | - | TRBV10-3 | TGTGCCATCGGGCGGGGCGCGTTCGACACTGAAGCTTTCTTT | CAIGRGAFDTEAFF
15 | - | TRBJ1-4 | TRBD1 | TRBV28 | TGTGCCAGCAGTTTTCCGGGACAGGGTGGCGAAAAACTGTTTTTT | CASSFPGQGGEKLFF
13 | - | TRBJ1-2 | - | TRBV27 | TGTGCCAGCAGCCAGATCCTAGCGGCCGCCCCAACCTTC | CASSQILAAAPTF
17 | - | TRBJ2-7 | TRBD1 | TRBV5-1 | TGCGCCAGCAGCTTGGTCCCCGGGACAGGGGGCATTTACGAGCAGTACTTC | CASSLVPGTGGIYEQYF
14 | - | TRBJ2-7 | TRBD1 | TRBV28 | TGTGCCAGCAGCTATACAGGGGCAACCTACGAGCAGTACTTC | CASSYTGATYEQYF
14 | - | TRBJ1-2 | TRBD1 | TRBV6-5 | TGTGCCAGCAGGCCCACCGGGACAGGGAAGGGCTACACCTTT | CASRPTGTGKGYTF
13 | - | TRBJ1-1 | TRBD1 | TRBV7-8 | TGTGCCAGCAGTGTGGACAGGTACACTGAAGCTTTCTTT | CASSVDRYTEAFF
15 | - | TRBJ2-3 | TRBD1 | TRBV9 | TGTGCCAGCAGCGAAAGGACAGGGTTCACAGATACGCAGTATTTT | CASSERTGFTDTQYF
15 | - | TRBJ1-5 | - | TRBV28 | TGTGCCAGCGGGGAAATAAGGGGCCTGGGGCAGCCCCAGCATTTT | CASGEIRGLGQPQHF
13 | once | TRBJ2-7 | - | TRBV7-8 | TGTGCCAGCAGTTTCGGACTATCCTACGAGCAGTACTTC | CASSFGLSYEQYF
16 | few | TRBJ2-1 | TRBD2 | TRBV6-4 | TGTGCCAGCAGTGACGGTTCGAGCGGGGTTATTAATGAGCAGTTCTTC | CASSDGSSGVINEQFF
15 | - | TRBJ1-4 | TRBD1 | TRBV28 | TGTGCCAGCAGTCCCTCGGACAGGGTGAATGAAAAACTGTTTTTT | CASSPSDRVNEKLFF
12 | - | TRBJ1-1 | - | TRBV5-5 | TGTGCCAGCAGCTGGGGGGAAGTCGGAGCTTTCTTT | CASSWGEVGAFF
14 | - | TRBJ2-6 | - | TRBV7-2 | TGTGCCAGCAGCTTCAGGGGTGGGGCCAACGTCCTGACTTTC | CASSFRGGANVLTF
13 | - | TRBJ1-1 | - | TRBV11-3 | TGTGCCAGCAGCCTAACAGGGACCACTGAAGCTTTCTTT | CASSLTGTTEAFF
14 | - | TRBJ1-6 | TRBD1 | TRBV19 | TGTGCCAGTAGTATGACAGGGGCTCGATCACCCCTCCACTTT | CASSMTGARSPLHF
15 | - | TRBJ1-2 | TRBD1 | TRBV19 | TGTGCCAGTAGTATTTTTGGACAGGGGCTAGATGGCTACACCTTC | CASSIFGQGLDGYTF
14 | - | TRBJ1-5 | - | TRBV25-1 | TGTGCCAGCGGTCAGGGGAAGTACAATCAGCCCCAGCATTTT | CASGQGKYNQPQHF
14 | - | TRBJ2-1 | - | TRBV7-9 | TGTGCCAGCAACCCTGGGGCAGGGAGGAATGAGCAGTTCTTC | CASNPGAGRNEQFF
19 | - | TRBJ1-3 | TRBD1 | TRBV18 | TGTGCCAGCTCACCACTCCGACCTACAGGGGCCCTCTCTGGAAACACCATATATTTT | CASSPLRPTGALSGNTIYF
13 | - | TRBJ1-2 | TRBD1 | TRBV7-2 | TGTGCCAGCAGCCTCGACAGGGTTCACGGCTACACCTTC | CASSLDRVHGYTF
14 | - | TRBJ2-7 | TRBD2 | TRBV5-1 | TGCGCCAGCAGCTTAAGCGGGAGCTCCTACGAGCAGTACTTC | CASSLSGSSYEQYF
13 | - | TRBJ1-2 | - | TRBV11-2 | TGTGCCAGCAGCTTAGATTATGACTATGGCTACACCTTC | CASSLDYDYGYTF
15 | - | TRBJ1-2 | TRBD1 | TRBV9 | TGTGCCAGCAGCCCTGGGGGGACAGGGGTCTCTGGCTACACCTTC | CASSPGGTGVSGYTF